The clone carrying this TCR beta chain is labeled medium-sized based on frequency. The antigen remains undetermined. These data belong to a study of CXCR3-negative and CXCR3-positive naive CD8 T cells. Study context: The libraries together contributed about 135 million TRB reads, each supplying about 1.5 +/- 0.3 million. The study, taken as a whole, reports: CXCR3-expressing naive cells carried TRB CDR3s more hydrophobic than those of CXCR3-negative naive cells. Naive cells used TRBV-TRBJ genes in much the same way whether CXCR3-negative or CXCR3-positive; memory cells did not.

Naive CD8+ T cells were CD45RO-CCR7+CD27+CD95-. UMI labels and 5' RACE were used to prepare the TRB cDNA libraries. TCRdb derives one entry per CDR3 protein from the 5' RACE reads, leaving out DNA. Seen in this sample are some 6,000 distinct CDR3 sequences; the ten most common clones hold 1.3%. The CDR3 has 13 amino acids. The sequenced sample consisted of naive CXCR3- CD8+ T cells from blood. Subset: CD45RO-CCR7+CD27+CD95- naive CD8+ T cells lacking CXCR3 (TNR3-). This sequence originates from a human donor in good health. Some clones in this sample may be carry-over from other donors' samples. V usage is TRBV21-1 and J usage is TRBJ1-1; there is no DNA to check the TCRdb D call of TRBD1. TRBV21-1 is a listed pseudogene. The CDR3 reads CASSRGGSTEAFF.